This T cell receptor beta chain was observed in a study of shared clonotypes between healthy human individuals. CDR1 and CDR2 (germline): MNHEY, SVGAGI. The V segment lost 6 bases and the J segment 5 bases; nucleotides outside the gene matches: 12. This CDR3 comprises 15 residues. Naive CD8 cells lacked CD45RO and underwent positive selection for CCR7, leaving out terminally differentiated effector memory CD45RA+ cells. This clone was observed once. Assay used: immunoSEQ multiplex PCR; TCRdb lists only in-frame clones, some missing. The sample yields nearly 2 million clones, about 94% seen once. J is TRBJ2-5 and V is TRBV6-5; 7 bases fit TRBD2. The receptor was isolated from a young man in good health. Material for sequencing was naive CD8+ T cells sorted from blood. In DNA, the CDR3 is TGTGCCAGCAGGCCACTCTTAGCGGGTTCCGAGACCCAGTACTTC. This sequence encodes CASRPLLAGSETQYF.